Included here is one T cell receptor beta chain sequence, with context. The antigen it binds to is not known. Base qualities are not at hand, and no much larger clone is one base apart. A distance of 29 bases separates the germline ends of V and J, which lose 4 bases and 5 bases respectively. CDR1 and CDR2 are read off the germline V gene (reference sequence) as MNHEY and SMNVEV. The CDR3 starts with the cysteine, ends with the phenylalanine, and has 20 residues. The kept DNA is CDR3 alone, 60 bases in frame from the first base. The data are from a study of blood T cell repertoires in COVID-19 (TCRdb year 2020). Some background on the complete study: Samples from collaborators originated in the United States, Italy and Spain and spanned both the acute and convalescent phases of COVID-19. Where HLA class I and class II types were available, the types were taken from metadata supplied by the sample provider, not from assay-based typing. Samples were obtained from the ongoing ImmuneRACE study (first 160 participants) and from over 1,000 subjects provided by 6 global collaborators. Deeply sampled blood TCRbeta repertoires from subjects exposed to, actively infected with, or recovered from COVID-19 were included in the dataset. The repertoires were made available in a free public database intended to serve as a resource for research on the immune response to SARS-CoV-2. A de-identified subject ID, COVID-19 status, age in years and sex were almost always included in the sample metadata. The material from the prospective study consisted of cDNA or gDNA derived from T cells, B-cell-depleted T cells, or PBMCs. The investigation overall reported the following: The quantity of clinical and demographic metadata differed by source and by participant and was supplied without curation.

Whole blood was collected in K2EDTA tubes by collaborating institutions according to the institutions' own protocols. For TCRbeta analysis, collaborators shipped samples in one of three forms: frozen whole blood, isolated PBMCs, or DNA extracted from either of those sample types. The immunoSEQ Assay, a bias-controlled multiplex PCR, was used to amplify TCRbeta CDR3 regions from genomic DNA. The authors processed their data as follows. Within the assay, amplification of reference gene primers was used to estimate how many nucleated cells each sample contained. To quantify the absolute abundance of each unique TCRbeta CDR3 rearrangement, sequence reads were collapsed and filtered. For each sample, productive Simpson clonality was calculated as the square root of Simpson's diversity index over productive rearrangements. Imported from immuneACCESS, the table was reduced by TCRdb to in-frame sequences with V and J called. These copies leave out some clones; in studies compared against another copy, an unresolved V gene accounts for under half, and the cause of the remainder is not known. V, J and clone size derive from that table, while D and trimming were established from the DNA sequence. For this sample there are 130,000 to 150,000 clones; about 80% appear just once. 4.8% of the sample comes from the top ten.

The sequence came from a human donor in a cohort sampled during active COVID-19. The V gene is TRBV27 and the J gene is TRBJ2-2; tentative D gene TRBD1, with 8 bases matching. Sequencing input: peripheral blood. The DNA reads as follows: TGTGCCAGCAGTTCACCCGTTCAGGGGGCATGGACCGGGGGGACCGGGGAGCTGTTTTTT. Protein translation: CASSSPVQGAWTGGTGELFF.